This T cell receptor (beta chain) came from a study of blood T cell repertoires in COVID-19. The overall study: Italy, Spain and the United States were the sources of the convalescent and acute COVID-19 samples.

Methods used by the authors: Reference gene primers were amplified, and this amplification served to estimate nucleated cell counts. Some clones are missing from TCRdb's copy, which holds only in-frame ones; the method was immunoSEQ multiplex PCR. V, J and clone size are those of that table, while D and trimming were read from the DNA. Of some 290,000 clones in the sample, around 86% were seen once. The CDR3 loop spans 14 amino acids. Sample: peripheral blood. The receptor was derived from a man aged 18 to 30 with active or convalescent COVID-19. The J gene is TRBJ1-2, the V gene TRBV12-2; the table names TRBD1, a call not compared with the DNA. TRBV12-2 has pseudogene status. The CDR3 sequence: CASRLTQGGGGYTF. CDR3 bases: TGTGCAAGTCGCTTAACACAGGGGGGAGGCGGCTACACCTTC.